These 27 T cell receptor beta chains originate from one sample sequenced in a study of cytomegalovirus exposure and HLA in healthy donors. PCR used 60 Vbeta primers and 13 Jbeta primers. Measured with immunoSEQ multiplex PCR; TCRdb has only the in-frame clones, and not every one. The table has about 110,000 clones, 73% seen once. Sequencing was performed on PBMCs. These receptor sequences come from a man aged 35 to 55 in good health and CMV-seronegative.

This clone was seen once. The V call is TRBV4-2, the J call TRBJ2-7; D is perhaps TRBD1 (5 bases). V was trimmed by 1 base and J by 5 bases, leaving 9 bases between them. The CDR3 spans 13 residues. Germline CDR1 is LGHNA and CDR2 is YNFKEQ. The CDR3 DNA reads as TGTGCCAGCAGCCAAGCTTCCAGGGACGAGCAGTACTTC. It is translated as CASSQASRDEQYF.

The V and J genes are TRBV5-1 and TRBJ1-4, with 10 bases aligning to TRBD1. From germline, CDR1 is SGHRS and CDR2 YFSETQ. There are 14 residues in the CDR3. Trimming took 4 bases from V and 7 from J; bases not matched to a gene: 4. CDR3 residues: CASSLTGGFEKLFF. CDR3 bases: TGCGCCAGCAGCCTGACAGGGGGCTTTGAAAAACTGTTTTTT.

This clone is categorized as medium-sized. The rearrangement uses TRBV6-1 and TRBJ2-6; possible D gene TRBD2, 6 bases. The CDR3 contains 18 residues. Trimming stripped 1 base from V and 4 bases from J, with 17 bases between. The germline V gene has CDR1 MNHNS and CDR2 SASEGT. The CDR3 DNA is TGTGCCAGCAGTGAAGACGCGGGGCCGTCGGCCGGGGCCAACGTCCTGACTTTC. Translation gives CASSEDAGPSAGANVLTF.

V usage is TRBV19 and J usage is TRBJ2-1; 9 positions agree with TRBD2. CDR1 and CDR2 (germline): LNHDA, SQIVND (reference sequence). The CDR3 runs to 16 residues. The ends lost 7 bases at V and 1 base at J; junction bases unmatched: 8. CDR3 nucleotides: TGTGCCAGTAACCCGCGGAGCGGGGGGTCCTACAATGAGCAGTTCTTC. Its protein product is CASNPRSGGSYNEQFF.

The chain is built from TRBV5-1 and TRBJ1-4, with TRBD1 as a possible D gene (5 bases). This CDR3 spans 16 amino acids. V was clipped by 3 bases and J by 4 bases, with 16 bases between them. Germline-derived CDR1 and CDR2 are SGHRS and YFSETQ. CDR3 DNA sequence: TGCGCCAGCAGCTCCAGCGACAGCGATTATAATGAAAAACTGTTTTTT. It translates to CASSSSDSDYNEKLFF.

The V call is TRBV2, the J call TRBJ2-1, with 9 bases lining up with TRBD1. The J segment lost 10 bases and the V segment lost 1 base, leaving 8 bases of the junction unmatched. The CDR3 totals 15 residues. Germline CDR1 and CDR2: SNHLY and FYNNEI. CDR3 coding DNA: TGTGCCAGCAGTGAAGGGGGGGACAGGGCATGGGAGCAGTTCTTC. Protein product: CASSEGGDRAWEQFF.

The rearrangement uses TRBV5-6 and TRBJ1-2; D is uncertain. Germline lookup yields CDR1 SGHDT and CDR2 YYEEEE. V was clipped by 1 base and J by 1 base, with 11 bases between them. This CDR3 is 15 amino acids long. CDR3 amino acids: CASSLWADDNYGYTF. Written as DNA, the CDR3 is TGTGCCAGCAGCTTGTGGGCAGACGATAACTATGGCTACACCTTC.

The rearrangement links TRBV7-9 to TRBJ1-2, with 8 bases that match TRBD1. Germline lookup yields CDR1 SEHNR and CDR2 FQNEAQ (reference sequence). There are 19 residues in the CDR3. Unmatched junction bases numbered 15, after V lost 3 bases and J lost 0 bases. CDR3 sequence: CASSFSDRDRIKANYGYTF. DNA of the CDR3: TGTGCCAGCAGCTTCTCGGACAGGGACAGAATAAAAGCTAACTATGGCTACACCTTC.

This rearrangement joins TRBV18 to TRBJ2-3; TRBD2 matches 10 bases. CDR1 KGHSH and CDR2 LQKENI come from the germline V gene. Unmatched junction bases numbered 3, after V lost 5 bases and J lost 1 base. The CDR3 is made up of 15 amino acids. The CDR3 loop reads CASSSLAGGTDTQYF. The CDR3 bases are TGTGCCAGCTCATCCCTAGCGGGGGGCACAGATACGCAGTATTTT.

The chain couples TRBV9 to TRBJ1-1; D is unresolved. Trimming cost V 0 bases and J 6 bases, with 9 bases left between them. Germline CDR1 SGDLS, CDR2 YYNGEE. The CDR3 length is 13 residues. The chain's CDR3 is CASSVGLDSEAFF. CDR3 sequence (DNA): TGTGCCAGCAGCGTAGGGCTGGACTCTGAAGCTTTCTTT.

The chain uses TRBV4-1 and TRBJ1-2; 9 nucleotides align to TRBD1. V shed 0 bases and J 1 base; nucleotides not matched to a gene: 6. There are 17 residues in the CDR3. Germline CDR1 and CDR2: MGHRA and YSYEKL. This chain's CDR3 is CASSQDPGTGINYGYTF. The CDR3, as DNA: TGCGCCAGCAGCCAAGATCCCGGGACAGGGATTAACTATGGCTACACCTTC.

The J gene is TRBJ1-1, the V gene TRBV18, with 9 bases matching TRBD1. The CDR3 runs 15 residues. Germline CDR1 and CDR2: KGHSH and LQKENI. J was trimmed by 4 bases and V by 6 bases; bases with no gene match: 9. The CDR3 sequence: CASSLRGQGGTEAFF. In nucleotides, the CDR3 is TGTGCCAGCTCTCTAAGGGGACAGGGAGGCACTGAAGCTTTCTTT.

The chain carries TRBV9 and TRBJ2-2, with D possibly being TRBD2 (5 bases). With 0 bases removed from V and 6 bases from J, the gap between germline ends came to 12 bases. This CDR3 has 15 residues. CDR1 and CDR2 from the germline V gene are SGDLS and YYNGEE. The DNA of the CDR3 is TGTGCCAGCAGCGTAGTGGGAGATCAGTCCGGGGAGCTGTTTTTT. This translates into CASSVVGDQSGELFF.

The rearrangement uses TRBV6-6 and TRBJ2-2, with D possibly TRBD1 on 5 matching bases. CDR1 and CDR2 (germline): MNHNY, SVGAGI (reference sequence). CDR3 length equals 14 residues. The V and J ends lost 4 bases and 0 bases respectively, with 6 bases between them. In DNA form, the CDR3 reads TGTGCCAGCAGTTGGGGCTCGAACACCGGGGAGCTGTTTTTT. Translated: CASSWGSNTGELFF.

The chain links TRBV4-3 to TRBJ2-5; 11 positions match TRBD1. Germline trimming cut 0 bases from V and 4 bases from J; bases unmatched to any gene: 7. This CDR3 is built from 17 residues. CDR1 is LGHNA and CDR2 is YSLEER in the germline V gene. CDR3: CASSQEPPGTGGETQYF. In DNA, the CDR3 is TGCGCCAGCAGCCAAGAACCCCCTGGGACAGGGGGAGAGACCCAGTACTTC.

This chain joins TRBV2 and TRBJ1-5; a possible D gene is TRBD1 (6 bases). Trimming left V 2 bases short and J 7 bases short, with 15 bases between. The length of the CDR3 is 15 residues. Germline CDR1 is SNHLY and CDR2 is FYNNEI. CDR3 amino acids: CASSEWAGARQPQHF. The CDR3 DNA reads TGTGCCAGCAGTGAATGGGCAGGGGCGAGGCAGCCCCAGCATTTT.

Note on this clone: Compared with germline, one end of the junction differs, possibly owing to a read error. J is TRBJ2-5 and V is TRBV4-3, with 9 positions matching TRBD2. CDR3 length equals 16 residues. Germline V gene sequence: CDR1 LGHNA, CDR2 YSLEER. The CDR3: CARSQGIAGGRETQYF. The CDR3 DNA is TGCGCCCGCAGCCAAGGTATCGCGGGGGGGCGAGAGACCCAGTACTTC.

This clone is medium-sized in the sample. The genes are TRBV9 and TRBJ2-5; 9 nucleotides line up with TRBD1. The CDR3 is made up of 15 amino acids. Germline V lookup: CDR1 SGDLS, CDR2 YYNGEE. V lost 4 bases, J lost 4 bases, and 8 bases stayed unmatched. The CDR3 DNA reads TGTGCCAGCAGCCCCTGGGACAGGGCCTTAGAGACCCAGTACTTC. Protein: CASSPWDRALETQYF.

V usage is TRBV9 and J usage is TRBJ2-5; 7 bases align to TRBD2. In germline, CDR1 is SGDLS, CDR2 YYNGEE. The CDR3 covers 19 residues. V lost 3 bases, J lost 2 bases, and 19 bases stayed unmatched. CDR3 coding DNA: TGTGCCAGCAGCGGCCCCCAGGGTGAGCGGGGAAGAATACAAGAGACCCAGTACTTC. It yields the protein CASSGPQGERGRIQETQYF.

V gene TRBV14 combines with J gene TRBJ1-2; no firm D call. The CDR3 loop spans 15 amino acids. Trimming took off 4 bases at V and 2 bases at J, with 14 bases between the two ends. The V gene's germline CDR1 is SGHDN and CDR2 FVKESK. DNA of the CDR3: TGTGCCAGCAGCCTGACACCAGGTTGGAACTATGGCTACACCTTC. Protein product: CASSLTPGWNYGYTF.

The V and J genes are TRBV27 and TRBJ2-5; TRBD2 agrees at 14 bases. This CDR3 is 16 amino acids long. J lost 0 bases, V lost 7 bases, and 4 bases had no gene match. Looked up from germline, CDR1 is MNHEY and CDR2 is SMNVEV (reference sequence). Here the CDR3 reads CASMRLAGGNQETQYF. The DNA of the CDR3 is TGTGCCAGCATGAGACTAGCGGGGGGGAACCAAGAGACCCAGTACTTC.

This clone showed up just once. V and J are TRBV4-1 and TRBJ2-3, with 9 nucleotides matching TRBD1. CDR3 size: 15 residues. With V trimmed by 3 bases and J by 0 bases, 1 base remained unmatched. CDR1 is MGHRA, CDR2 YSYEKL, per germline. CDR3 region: CASSHGTGSTDTQYF. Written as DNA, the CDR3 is TGCGCCAGCAGCCACGGGACAGGGAGCACAGATACGCAGTATTTT.

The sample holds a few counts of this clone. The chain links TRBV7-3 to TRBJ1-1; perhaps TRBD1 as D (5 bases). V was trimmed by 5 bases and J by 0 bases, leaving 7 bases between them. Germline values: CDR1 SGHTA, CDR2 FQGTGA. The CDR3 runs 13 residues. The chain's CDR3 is CASSATVNTEAFF. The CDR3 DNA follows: TGTGCCAGCAGCGCGACAGTGAACACTGAAGCTTTCTTT.

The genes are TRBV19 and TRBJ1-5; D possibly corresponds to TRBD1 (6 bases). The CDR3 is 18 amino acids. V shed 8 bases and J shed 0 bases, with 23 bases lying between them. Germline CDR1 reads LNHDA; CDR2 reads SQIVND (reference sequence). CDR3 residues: CASRDRTAERGSNQPQHF. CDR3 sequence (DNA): TGTGCCAGTCGAGACCGGACAGCAGAGAGGGGTAGCAATCAGCCCCAGCATTTT.

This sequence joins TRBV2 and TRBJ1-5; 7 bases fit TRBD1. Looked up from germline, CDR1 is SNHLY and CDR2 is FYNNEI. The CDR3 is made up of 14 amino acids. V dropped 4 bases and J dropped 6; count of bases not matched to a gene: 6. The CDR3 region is CASSGDRVSQPQHF. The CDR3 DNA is TGTGCCAGCAGTGGCGACAGGGTGAGTCAGCCCCAGCATTTT. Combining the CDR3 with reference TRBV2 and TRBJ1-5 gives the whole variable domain EPEVTQTPSHQVTQMGQEVILRCVPISNHLYFYWYRQILGQKVEFLVSFYNNEISEKSEIFDDQFSVERPDGSNFTLKIRSTKLEDSAMYFCASSGDRVSQPQHFGDGTRLSIL.

CDR3 in amino acids: CASSPGGWEQYF. The CDR3 nucleotides read TGTGCCAGCTCACCCGGGGGGTGGGAGCAGTACTTC. The chain links TRBV18 to TRBJ2-7; 7 bases line up with TRBD2. With 3 bases clipped from V and 7 bases from J, the junction kept 3 bases outside the gene matches. Looked up from germline, CDR1 is KGHSH and CDR2 is LQKENI. The CDR3 totals 12 residues.

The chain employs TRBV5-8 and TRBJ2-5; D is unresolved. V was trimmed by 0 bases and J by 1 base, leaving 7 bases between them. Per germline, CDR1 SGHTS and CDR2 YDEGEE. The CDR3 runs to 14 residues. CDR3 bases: TGTGCCAGCAGCTTGGGACTGAGCCAAGAGACCCAGTACTTC. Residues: CASSLGLSQETQYF.